These 17 T cell receptor beta chains came from one sample sequenced in a study of brain metastases from non-small cell lung cancer. TCRdb's copy holds only in-frame clones and misses some; the assay was immunoSEQ multiplex PCR. The repertoire consists of roughly 3,600 clones, with around 85% occurring once and the leading ten covering roughly 3.4%. The sequenced sample consisted of primary lung tumor tissue. The receptors here all came from a donor older than 35 with non-small cell lung cancer.

On this clone itself: Other DNA sequences in the sample encode the same CDR3. This CDR3 reads CASSSQGDYGYTF. The CDR3 DNA reads as TGTGCCAGCAGCTCACAGGGCGACTATGGCTACACCTTC. The V and J genes are TRBV5-6 and TRBJ1-2, with a weak D call TRBD1 (6 bases). There are 13 residues in the CDR3. The germline gives CDR1 SGHDT, CDR2 YYEEEE. Trimming removed 3 bases from V and 3 bases from J, with 9 bases in between.

The V and J genes are TRBV5-1 and TRBJ1-4; TRBD1 matches at 11 bases. Germline CDR1 SGHRS, CDR2 YFSETQ. This CDR3 region has 15 residues. V shed 3 bases and J 8 bases; nucleotides not matched to a gene: 6. The CDR3 coding sequence is TGCGCCAGCAGCTGGACAGGGGGCGGGGAAGAAAAACTGTTTTTT. Protein product: CASSWTGGGEEKLFF.

The rearrangement uses TRBV6-5 and TRBJ1-4, with a possible D match to TRBD1 (6 bases). The CDR3 runs 14 residues. Trimming removed 6 bases at V and 5 bases at J, with 13 bases between. Germline loops: CDR1 MNHEY, CDR2 SVGAGI. This CDR3 reads CASRQGRRNEKLFF. The CDR3 bases are TGTGCCAGCAGACAGGGACGGAGAAATGAAAAACTGTTTTTT.

Comment on this clone: At one end, the junction sequence differs from germline, possibly due to a read error. The V gene is TRBV7-9, the J gene TRBJ1-2; possibly TRBD1 for D (5 bases). Germline V gene sequence: CDR1 SEHNR, CDR2 FQNEAQ (reference sequence). There are 14 residues in the CDR3. CDR3 in amino acids: CTSSTWDLFYGYTF. The DNA for the CDR3 is TGTACCAGCAGCACGTGGGACCTATTCTATGGCTACACCTTC. Looking up the rest from reference TRBV7-9 and TRBJ1-2 gives the full variable domain: DTGVSQNPRHKITKRGQNVTFRCDPISEHNRLYWYRQTLGQGPEFLTYFQNEAQLEKSRLLSDRFSAERPKGSFSTLEIQRTEQGDSAMYLCTSSTWDLFYGYTFGSGTRLTVV.

In regard to this clone: At one boundary the junction diverges from the germline segment, which might be a read error. The chain combines TRBV19 with TRBJ2-5; weak D call: TRBD2 (5 bases). The CDR3 is 15 amino acids. Germline CDR1 and CDR2: LNHDA and SQIVND (reference sequence). The CDR3 protein is CASTPGGRLQKTQYF. The CDR3 region has the DNA TGTGCCAGTACGCCCGGAGGCAGACTCCAAAAGACCCAGTACTTC.

The CDR3 sequence is CASSAPTLASDTQYF. CDR3 DNA sequence: TGTGCCAGCAGCGCGCCAACACTAGCTTCAGATACGCAGTATTTT. This chain links TRBV7-2 with TRBJ2-3; D is perhaps TRBD2 (6 bases). This CDR3 spans 15 amino acids. Looked up from germline, CDR1 is SGHTA and CDR2 is FQGNSA. V was clipped by 5 bases and J by 4 bases, with 16 bases between them.

A note on this clone: Germline is not matched at one junction end, which may reflect a read error. The genes are TRBV18 and TRBJ1-1; maybe TRBD1 (5 bases). This CDR3 is built from 14 residues. Germline CDR1 KGHSH, CDR2 LQKENI. The CDR3 here is CTSSQGTMNTEAFF. The CDR3 DNA follows: TGTACCAGCTCACAAGGGACGATGAACACTGAAGCTTTCTTT.

This sequence joins TRBV6-5 and TRBJ1-4, with D possibly matching TRBD1 (5 bases). CDR1 and CDR2 from the germline V gene are MNHEY and SVGAGI. The length of the CDR3 is 14 residues. Trimming took off 7 bases at V and 1 base at J, with 10 bases between the two ends. The CDR3 region has the DNA TGTGCCAGCACCGCGACAGTAACTAATGAAAAACTGTTTTTT. Its protein is CASTATVTNEKLFF.

For this clone: Sequence at one end of the junction differs from germline and may be a read error. Other DNA sequences of this sample code for an identical CDR3. CDR3 in amino acids: CASSLAGQALGEQYF. For the CDR3, the DNA is TGCGCCAGTAGCTTGGCGGGACAGGCCCTTGGGGAGCAGTACTTC. V and J are TRBV5-1 and TRBJ2-7; 8 bases are a match to TRBD1. CDR1 and CDR2 (germline): SGHRS, YFSETQ. This CDR3 comprises 15 residues.

The rearrangement uses TRBV18 and TRBJ1-1; 8 nucleotides align to TRBD1. Germline V gene sequence: CDR1 KGHSH, CDR2 LQKENI. After removal of 3 bases from V and 7 bases from J, the junction contained 4 bases not matched to a gene. The CDR3 loop spans 13 amino acids. The CDR3 loop is CASSPRQGYEAFF. CDR3 coding DNA: TGTGCCAGCTCACCGAGACAGGGGTATGAAGCTTTCTTT.

The V and J genes are TRBV19 and TRBJ1-5; D remains ambiguous. The CDR3 sequence is 12 residues long. From germline, CDR1 is LNHDA and CDR2 SQIVND (reference sequence). V lost 6 bases to trimming and J lost 1 base, with 4 bases between them. The CDR3: CASRSSNQPQHF. DNA of the CDR3: TGTGCCAGTAGATCGAGCAATCAGCCCCAGCATTTT.

J is TRBJ1-1 and V is TRBV6-2 or TRBV6-3; no reliable D call. Trimming cost V 0 bases and J 0 bases, with 17 bases left between them. The CDR3 is made up of 18 amino acids. Germline CDR1 MNHEY, CDR2 SVGEGT. The CDR3: CASSYSEVIAVLNTEAFF. The CDR3 bases are TGTGCCAGCAGTTACTCGGAGGTGATTGCCGTCCTGAACACTGAAGCTTTCTTT.

The V and J genes are TRBV7-9 and TRBJ2-1; the D gene is possibly TRBD1 (5 bases). The V gene lost 3 bases and the J gene lost 4 bases, with 10 bases spanning the gap. Germline CDR1 SEHNR, CDR2 FQNEAQ (reference sequence). The CDR3 sequence is 14 residues long. CDR3 coding DNA: TGTGCCAGCAGCTTGACACAGGAGTACAATGAGCAGTTCTTC. Encoded protein: CASSLTQEYNEQFF.

CDR3 DNA: TGTGCCAGCAGACCGGGACCCAAAACCTACGAGCAGTACTTC. This translates into CASRPGPKTYEQYF. This chain uses TRBV2 with TRBJ2-7; D may correspond to TRBD1 or TRBD2 (5 bases each). V lost 6 bases, J lost 2 bases, and 14 bases lay in between. The CDR3 covers 14 residues. The germline CDR1 and CDR2 sequences are SNHLY and FYNNEI.

In nucleotides, the CDR3 is TGTGCCAGCAAGTTAGCGGGGGGGAACACCGGGGAGCTGTTTTTT. Amino acids: CASKLAGGNTGELFF. The V call is TRBV6-5, the J call TRBJ2-2, with 10 bases identical to TRBD2. The trim removed 7 bases at V and 1 base at J, leaving 3 bases unmatched. Germline lookup yields CDR1 MNHEY and CDR2 SVGAGI. The CDR3 consists of 15 residues.

Of note for this clone: Germline is not matched at one junction end, which may reflect a read error. The chain combines TRBV7-7 with TRBJ2-5; D is undetermined. This CDR3 spans 13 amino acids. Germline V gene sequence: CDR1 SSHAT, CDR2 FNYEAQ (reference sequence). CDR3 in amino acids: CASSLAISGTQYF. The CDR3 DNA sequence: TGTGCTAGCAGCTTAGCAATAAGTGGGACCCAGTACTTC.

The chain links TRBV5-4 to TRBJ1-2; 8 positions agree with TRBD1. CDR1 is SGHNT, CDR2 YYREEE, per germline (reference sequence). V gave up 3 bases and J gave up 7 bases; unmatched junction bases: 11. This CDR3 spans 15 amino acids. CDR3 residues: CASSWGDRRMSGYTF. CDR3 nucleotide sequence: TGTGCCAGCAGCTGGGGGGACAGGAGAATGAGTGGCTACACCTTC.